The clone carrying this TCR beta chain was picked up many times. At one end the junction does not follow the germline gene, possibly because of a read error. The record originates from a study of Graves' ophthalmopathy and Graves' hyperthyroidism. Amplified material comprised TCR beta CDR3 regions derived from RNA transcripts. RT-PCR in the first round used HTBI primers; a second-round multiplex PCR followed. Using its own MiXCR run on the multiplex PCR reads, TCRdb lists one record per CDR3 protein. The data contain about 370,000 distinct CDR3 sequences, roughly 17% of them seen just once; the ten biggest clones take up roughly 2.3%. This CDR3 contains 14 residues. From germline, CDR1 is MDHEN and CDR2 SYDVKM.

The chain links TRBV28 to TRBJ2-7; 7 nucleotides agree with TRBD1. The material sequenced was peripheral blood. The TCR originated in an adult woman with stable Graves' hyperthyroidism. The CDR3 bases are TGTGCCAGCGGGAACAGGGGACGCTCCTACGTGCAGTACTTC. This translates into CASGNRGRSYVQYF. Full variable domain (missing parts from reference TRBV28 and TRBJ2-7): DVKVTQSSRYLVKRTGEKVFLECVQDMDHENMFWYRQDPGLGLRLIYFSYDVKMKEKGDIPEGYSVSREKKERFSLILESASTNQTSMYLCASGNRGRSYVQYFGPGTRLTVT.